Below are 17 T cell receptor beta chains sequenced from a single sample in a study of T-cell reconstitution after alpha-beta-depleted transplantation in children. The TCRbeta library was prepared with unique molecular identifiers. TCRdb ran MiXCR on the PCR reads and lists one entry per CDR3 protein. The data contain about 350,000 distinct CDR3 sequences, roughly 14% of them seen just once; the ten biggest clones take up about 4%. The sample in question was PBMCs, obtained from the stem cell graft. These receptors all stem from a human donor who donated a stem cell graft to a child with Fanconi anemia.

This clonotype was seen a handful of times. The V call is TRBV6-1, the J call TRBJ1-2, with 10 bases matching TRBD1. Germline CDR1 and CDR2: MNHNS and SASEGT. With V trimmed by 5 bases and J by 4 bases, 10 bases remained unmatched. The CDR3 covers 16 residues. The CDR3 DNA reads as TGTGCCAGCAGTAATTCCGGGACAGGGGATTTCTATGGCTACACCTTC. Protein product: CASSNSGTGDFYGYTF.

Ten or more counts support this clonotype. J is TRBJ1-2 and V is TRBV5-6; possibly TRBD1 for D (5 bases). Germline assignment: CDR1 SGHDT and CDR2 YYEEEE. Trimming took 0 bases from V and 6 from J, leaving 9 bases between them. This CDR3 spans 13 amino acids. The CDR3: CASSLVSGNGYTF. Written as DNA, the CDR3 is TGTGCCAGCAGCTTGGTTTCAGGGAATGGCTACACCTTC.

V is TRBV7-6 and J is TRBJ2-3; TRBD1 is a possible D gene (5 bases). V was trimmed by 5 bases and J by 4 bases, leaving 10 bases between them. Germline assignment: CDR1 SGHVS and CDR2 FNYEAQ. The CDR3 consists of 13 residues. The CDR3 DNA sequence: TGTGCCAGCAGCACTGGGGCAGCAGATACGCAGTATTTT. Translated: CASSTGAADTQYF. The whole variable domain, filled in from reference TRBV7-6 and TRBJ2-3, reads GAGVSQSPRYKVTKRGQDVALRCDPISGHVSLYWYRQALGQGPEFLTYFNYEAQQDKSGLPNDRFSAERPEGSISTLTIQRTEQRDSAMYRCASSTGAADTQYFGPGTRLTVL.

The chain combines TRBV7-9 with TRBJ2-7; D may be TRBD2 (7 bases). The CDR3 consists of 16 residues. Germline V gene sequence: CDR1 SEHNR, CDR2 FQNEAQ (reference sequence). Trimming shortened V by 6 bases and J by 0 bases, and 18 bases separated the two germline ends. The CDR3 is CASSKEGGADSYEQYF. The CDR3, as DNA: TGTGCCAGCAGTAAAGAGGGGGGGGCGGACTCCTACGAGCAGTACTTC.

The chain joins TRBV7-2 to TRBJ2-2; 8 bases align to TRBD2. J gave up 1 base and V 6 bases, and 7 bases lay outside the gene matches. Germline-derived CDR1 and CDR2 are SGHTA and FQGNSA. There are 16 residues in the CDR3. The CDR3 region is CASSLALAGNTGELFF. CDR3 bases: TGTGCCAGCAGTCTTGCGCTAGCGGGGAACACCGGGGAGCTGTTTTTT.

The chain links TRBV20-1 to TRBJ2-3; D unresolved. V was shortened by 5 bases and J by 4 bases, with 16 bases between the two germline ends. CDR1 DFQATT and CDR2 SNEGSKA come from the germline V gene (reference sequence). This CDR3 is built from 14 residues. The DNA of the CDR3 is TGCAGTGCTCCCTCAGCGTTTGGCTCAGATACGCAGTATTTT. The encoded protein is CSAPSAFGSDTQYF.

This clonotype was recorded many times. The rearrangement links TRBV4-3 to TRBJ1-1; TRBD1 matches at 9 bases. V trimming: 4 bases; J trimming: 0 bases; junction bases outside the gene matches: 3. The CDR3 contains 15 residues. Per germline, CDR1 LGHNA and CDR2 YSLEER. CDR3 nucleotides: TGCGCCAGCAGCCCGGGACAGGGAATGAACACTGAAGCTTTCTTT. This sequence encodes CASSPGQGMNTEAFF.

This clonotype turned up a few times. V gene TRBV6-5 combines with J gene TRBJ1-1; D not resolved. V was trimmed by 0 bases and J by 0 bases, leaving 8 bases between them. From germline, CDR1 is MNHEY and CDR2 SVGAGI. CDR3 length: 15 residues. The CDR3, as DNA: TGTGCCAGCAGTTACTCCCGCGATCTGAACACTGAAGCTTTCTTT. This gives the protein CASSYSRDLNTEAFF.

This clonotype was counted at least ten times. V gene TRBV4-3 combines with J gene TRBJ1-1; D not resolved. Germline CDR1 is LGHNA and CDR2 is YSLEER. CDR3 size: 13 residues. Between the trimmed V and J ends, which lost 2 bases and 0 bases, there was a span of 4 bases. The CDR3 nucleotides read TGCGCCAGCAGCCAATTTATGAACACTGAAGCTTTCTTT. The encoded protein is CASSQFMNTEAFF.

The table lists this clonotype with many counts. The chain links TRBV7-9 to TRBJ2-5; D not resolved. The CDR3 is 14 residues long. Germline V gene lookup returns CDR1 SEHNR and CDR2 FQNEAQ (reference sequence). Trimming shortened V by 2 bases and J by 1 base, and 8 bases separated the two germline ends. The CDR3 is CASSLTISQETQYF. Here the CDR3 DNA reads TGTGCCAGCAGCTTAACAATATCCCAAGAGACCCAGTACTTC.

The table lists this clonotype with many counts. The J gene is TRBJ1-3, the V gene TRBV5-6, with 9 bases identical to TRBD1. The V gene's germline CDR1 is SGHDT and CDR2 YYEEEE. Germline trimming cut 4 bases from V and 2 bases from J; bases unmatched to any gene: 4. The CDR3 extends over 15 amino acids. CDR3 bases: TGTGCCAGCAGCGCCACAGGGGGCCCTGGAAACACCATATATTTT. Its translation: CASSATGGPGNTIYF.

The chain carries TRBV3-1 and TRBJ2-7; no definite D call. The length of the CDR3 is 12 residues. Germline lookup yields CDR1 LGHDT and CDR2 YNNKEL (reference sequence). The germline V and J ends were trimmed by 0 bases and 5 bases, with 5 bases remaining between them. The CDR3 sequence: CASSQDGNEQYF. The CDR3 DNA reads TGTGCCAGCAGCCAAGATGGCAACGAGCAGTACTTC.

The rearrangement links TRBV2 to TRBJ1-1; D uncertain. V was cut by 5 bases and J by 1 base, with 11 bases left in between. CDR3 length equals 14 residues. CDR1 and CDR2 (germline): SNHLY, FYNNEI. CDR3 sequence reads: CASSSESWNTEAFF. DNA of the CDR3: TGTGCCAGCAGTTCCGAGTCGTGGAACACTGAAGCTTTCTTT.

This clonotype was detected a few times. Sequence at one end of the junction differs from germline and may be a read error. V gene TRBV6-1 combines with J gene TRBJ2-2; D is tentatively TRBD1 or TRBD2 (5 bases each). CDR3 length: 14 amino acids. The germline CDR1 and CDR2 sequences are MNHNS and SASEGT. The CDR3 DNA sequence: TGTGCCAGCAGCTCCGGGACCAACAGCGGGGAGCTGTTTTTT. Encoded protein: CASSSGTNSGELFF.

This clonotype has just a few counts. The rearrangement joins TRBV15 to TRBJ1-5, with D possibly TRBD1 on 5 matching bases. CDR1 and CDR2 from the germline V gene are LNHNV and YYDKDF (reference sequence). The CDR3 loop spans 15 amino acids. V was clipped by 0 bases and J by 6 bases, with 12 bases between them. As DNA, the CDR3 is TGTGCCACCAGCAGAGACAGGGTTGAGACTCAGCCCCAGCATTTT. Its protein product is CATSRDRVETQPQHF.

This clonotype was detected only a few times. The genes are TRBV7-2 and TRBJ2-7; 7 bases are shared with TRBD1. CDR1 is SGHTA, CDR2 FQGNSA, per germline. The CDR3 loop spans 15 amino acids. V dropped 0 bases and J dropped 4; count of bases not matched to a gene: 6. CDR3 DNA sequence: TGTGCCAGCAGCTTAGCGGGGACAGCGGAATACGAGCAGTACTTC. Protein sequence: CASSLAGTAEYEQYF.

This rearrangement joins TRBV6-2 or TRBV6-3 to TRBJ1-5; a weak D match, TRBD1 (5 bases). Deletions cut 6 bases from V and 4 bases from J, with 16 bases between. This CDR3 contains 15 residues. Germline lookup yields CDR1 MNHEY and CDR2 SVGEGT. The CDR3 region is CASRPRGGGNQPQHF. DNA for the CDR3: TGTGCCAGCAGACCAAGGGGCGGAGGTAATCAGCCCCAGCATTTT.